The TCR beta chain described here comes from a study of shared clonotypes between healthy human individuals (dated by TCRdb to about 2020). Regarding the study in general: Two women and a few men aged 18 to 49 years were included in the cohort. Different laboratories and diverse techniques were used to prepare libraries and sequence TCR repertoires, to increase sequencing depth and limit assay-specific biases. To estimate repertoire size and how much clonotype sharing occurs between individuals, the study deeply sequenced the blood TCR repertoires of five healthy adults. For each donor, CD4 naive and CD4 memory were each run on three plates, CD8 naive on two plates, and CD8 memory on one plate. Leukapheresis yielded between about 0.94 and 8.9 billion PBMCs per donor. The research as a whole found: Incomplete sequencing was indicated by rarefaction of sorted-subset datasets, despite the large sequencing depth. Because the study included only a small number of donors, the genetic and exposure-history diversity represented was limited. Clonotypes shared by all four sorted-subset donors showed higher generation probabilities than non-shared clonotypes. Naive subsets generally had larger estimated clonotype richness than memory subsets. Roughly 5% of naive CD4, 3.5% of naive CD8, approximately 2% of memory CD4, and 0.4% of memory CD8 clonotypes were shared across several donors. Based on pairwise subsampling, the degree of clonotype sharing among donors was expected to be affected by sequencing depth. Sampling was restricted to blood, and TCR repertoires in tissues likely differ from the TCR repertoires found in blood.

Using the deep immunoSEQ assay, TCR CDR3 regions were amplified from genomic DNA by multiplex PCR. Extracted genomic DNA from each cell subset was distributed evenly across all wells of several immunoSEQ 96-well plates, and each plate was treated as a replicate. Each replicate PCR for sorted subsets received around 0.2 ug genomic DNA, equal to about 30,000 T cell genomes. Purified libraries were measured with a Qubit 3.0 fluorometer, size-checked on a Bioanalyzer 2100, and measured again with the KAPA Library Quantification kit. A separate single-read 150-cycle Illumina NextSeq 550 flow cell was used to sequence each immunoSEQ 96-well plate. Under the source paper's analysis protocol: Because the immunoSEQ output included only junctional sequences and no quality scores, the filtering could not be the same as the filtering used for full-length reads. Sequences were annotated with PyIR, a Python wrapper for IgBLAST v1.9, using IMGT germline references to assign V/J genes and CDR3. Reads were filtered out if the reads had weak V/J assignments (E-value above 1e-6), no CDR3, stop codons, out-of-frame junctions, or ambiguous translated residues. V3J clonotypes were defined by identical inferred V gene, J gene, and CDR3 amino acid sequence. Percentage overlap between repertoires was computed as shared unique clonotypes divided by the size of the smaller repertoire. Three approaches were used to assess repertoire richness: RTK rarefaction, the Chao1 estimator, and Recon v2.1 estimates of unobserved clonotypes. OLGA was used to compute generation probabilities for all TCRbeta clonotypes that the gDNA method yielded from a handful of donors. TCRdb limited this immuneACCESS table to in-frame rearrangements with V and J called. A share of clones is missing; checked studies link under half to unresolved V genes, and the rest is unexplained. V, J and clone size are those of that table, while D and trimming were read from the DNA. The sample yields millions of clones; about 95% were counted once. 1.1% of the sample is held by the ten biggest clonotypes.

For the CD8 naive samples, CD45RO-negative cells were positively selected for CCR7, yielding a CD45RA+CCR7+ population from which TemRA cells were excluded. The donors were healthy, HIV-negative adults with no recently reported acute infections or vaccinations. Only Caucasian adults living in Nashville, Tennessee, USA were represented among the donors. Blood was obtained by leukapheresis, after which PBMCs were separated by Ficoll-Histopaque density gradient centrifugation and cryopreserved in liquid nitrogen vapor phase. Purity and quantity of every magnetically sorted T cell population were checked by analytical flow cytometry. Genomic DNA was isolated from every sorted fraction and measured by UV absorbance on a Nanodrop 2000c. This clone was seen just once. Its antigen target is currently unknown. Per-nucleotide qualities are absent, and no much larger clonotype sits a single base away. Via the germline V gene, CDR1 is SGHTA and CDR2 FQGNSA. The junction shows trimming of 0 bases on V and 2 bases on J, plus 19 bases between the germline ends. Inclusive of the bounding cysteine and phenylalanine, the CDR3 is 18 residues long. The retained sequence is limited to the CDR3, 54 bases, with the frame set at the first base.

This chain is built from TRBV7-2 and TRBJ2-5; a weak D assignment points to TRBD2 (5 bases agree). Input material: naive CD8+ T cells sorted from blood. The cell subset or site label, read with the paper, signifies: CD45RA+CCR7+. This clonotype was sampled from a man aged 18 to 30 in good health. The base sequence is TGTGCCAGCAGCTTAGCCCCGGACGATGAGGGATTTCAAGAGACCCAGTACTTC. Its coded protein is CASSLAPDDEGFQETQYF. The variable domain in full, with residues beyond the CDR3 obtained from the reference TRBV7-2 and TRBJ2-5 genes, is GAGVSQSPSNKVTEKGKDVELRCDPISGHTALYWYRQSLGQGLEFLIYFQGNSAPDKSGLPSDRFSAERTGGSVSTLTIQRTQQEDSAVYLCASSLAPDDEGFQETQYFGPGTRLLVL.